This passage covers 8 T cell receptor beta chains from one sample sequenced in a study of CD8 T cells in ankylosing spondylitis. General study points: What appeared characteristic of ankylosing spondylitis blood was a TCR beta motif of eight highly homologous variants.

TCRdb processed the 5' RACE reads anew with MiXCR; each CDR3 protein has one entry. The sample holds about 480,000 distinct CDR3 sequences; 15% to 20% are singletons and the top ten take approximately 0.93%. Their antigen targets remain unknown. Sequenced material: blood, either unsorted or a sorted T cell fraction (not recorded which). The receptors shown here come from a male donor with ankylosing spondylitis.

This clonotype has more than one count but fewer than ten. The chain links TRBV29-1 to TRBJ2-1; D remains unclear. Per germline, CDR1 SQVTM and CDR2 ANQGSEA. The CDR3 is made up of 10 amino acids. In nucleotides, the CDR3 is TGCAGGCCACCCTACAATGAGCAGTTCTTC. Translated: CRPPYNEQFF.

In its sample, this clonotype was seen a few times. The chain uses TRBV7-3 and TRBJ2-2; D is unclear. V lost 5 bases to trimming and J lost 7 bases, with 11 bases between them. The CDR3 has 13 residues. Germline assignment: CDR1 SGHTA and CDR2 FQGTGA. The CDR3 DNA is TGTGCCAGCAGCCCTGGGGTCGGCGGGGAGCTGTTTTTT. Translation: CASSPGVGGELFF.

The V call is TRBV27, the J call TRBJ2-1, with TRBD2 matching over 9 bases. The CDR3 consists of 15 residues. Germline V gene data show CDR1 as MNHEY and CDR2 as SMNVEV (reference sequence). With V trimmed by 5 bases and J by 2 bases, 4 bases remained unmatched. CDR3 sequence (DNA): TGTGCCAGCAGTCCGCCTAGCGGGGCCTACAATGAGCAGTTCTTC. It yields the protein CASSPPSGAYNEQFF.

This clonotype showed up just a few times. The V call is TRBV5-1, the J call TRBJ1-2; D is possibly TRBD1 (5 bases). Trimming took 7 bases from V and 6 from J, leaving 16 bases between them. This CDR3 has 13 amino acids. Germline CDR1 and CDR2: SGHRS and YFSETQ. The CDR3 spells CASDNGGGNGYTF. The DNA for the CDR3 is TGCGCCAGCGACAACGGGGGGGGGAATGGCTACACCTTC. Looking up the rest from reference TRBV5-1 and TRBJ1-2 gives the full variable domain: KAGVTQTPRYLIKTRGQQVTLSCSPISGHRSVSWYQQTPGQGLQFLFEYFSETQRNKGNFPGRFSGRQFSNSRSEMNVSTLELGDSALYLCASDNGGGNGYTFGSGTRLTVV.

The chain employs TRBV7-6 and TRBJ2-1; the match to TRBD1 covers 9 bases. Germline CDR1 SGHVS, CDR2 FNYEAQ. After removal of 5 bases from V and 5 bases from J, the junction contained 10 bases not matched to a gene. This CDR3 spans 16 amino acids. The CDR3 reads CASSPSGTGINNEQFF. In DNA form, the CDR3 reads TGTGCCAGCAGCCCCTCCGGGACAGGGATAAACAATGAGCAGTTCTTC.

The genes are TRBV2 and TRBJ2-2, with 11 bases identical to TRBD2. In germline, CDR1 is SNHLY, CDR2 FYNNEI. The CDR3 spans 15 residues. V was clipped by 6 bases and J by 7 bases; unmatched bases: 7. The CDR3, as DNA: TGTGCCAGCAGCCAACTAGCGGGAGAGGTCGGGGAGCTGTTTTTT. Residues: CASSQLAGEVGELFF.

This clonotype was picked up many times. The chain joins TRBV5-1 to TRBJ2-1; 11 bases match TRBD2. V shed 4 bases, J shed 4 bases, and the junction held 7 bases outside the gene matches. There are 16 residues in the CDR3. The germline CDR1 and CDR2 sequences are SGHRS and YFSETQ. The CDR3 sequence: CASSVVAGGGYNEQFF. CDR3 nucleotides: TGCGCCAGCAGCGTCGTAGCGGGAGGGGGTTACAATGAGCAGTTCTTC. Together with reference TRBV5-1 and TRBJ2-1, the CDR3 gives the full variable domain: KAGVTQTPRYLIKTRGQQVTLSCSPISGHRSVSWYQQTPGQGLQFLFEYFSETQRNKGNFPGRFSGRQFSNSRSEMNVSTLELGDSALYLCASSVVAGGGYNEQFFGPGTRLTVL.

At least ten counts were recorded for this clonotype. The chain has TRBV3-1 and TRBJ2-7, with D uncertain. Per the germline V gene, CDR1 is LGHDT and CDR2 is YNNKEL (reference sequence). The CDR3 is 13 residues long. Between the trimmed V and J ends, which lost 4 bases and 2 bases, there was a span of 9 bases. CDR3 in amino acids: CASSPDGPYEQYF. The CDR3 nucleotides are TGTGCCAGCAGCCCTGACGGCCCCTACGAGCAGTACTTC.